This T cell receptor (beta chain) was captured by sequencing in a study of cytotoxic CD8 clonotypes in ibrutinib-treated CLL. Method: immunoSEQ multiplex PCR; TCRdb's copy keeps in-frame clones and lacks some. The sample consists of around 150,000 clones, about 88% of them appearing once. The source material was PBMCs, sampled at disease progression, from a patient treated with ibrutinib. This clonotype was sampled from a human donor with chronic lymphocytic leukemia.

The CDR3 DNA reads as TGTGCCAGCAGCGTTGCACAGGTACCTAGTGTCTATGGCTACACCTTC. Translated, it gives CASSVAQVPSVYGYTF. This sequence joins TRBV9 and TRBJ1-2; the D gene is possibly TRBD1 (5 bases). The V end lost 2 bases, the J end lost 4 bases, and 18 bases lay between the germline ends. In germline, CDR1 is SGDLS, CDR2 YYNGEE. The CDR3 totals 16 residues. Full variable domain (remainder filled in from reference TRBV9 and TRBJ1-2): DSGVTQTPKHLITATGQRVTLRCSPRSGDLSVYWYQQSLDQGLQFLIQYYNGEERAKGNILERFSAQQFPDLHSELNLSSLELGDSALYFCASSVAQVPSVYGYTFGSGTRLTVV.